The 25 T cell receptor beta chains below all came from one sample that was sequenced in a study of T cells in Graves' hyperthyroidism and ophthalmopathy. The CDR3 regions of TCR beta were amplified from RNA transcripts. A first-round RT-PCR of the TCR CDR3 used the HTBI primer set. TCRdb reprocessed the multiplex PCR reads with MiXCR, giving one entry per CDR3 protein. The table lists 400,000 or so distinct CDR3 sequences, around an eighth of them singletons. The sample consisted of blood. These receptors were collected from a man aged 50 or older with Graves' ophthalmopathy.

At least ten counts were recorded for this clonotype. This chain uses TRBV5-1 with TRBJ2-1, with 7 bases matching TRBD1. The J segment lost 7 bases and the V segment lost 4 bases, leaving 8 bases of the junction unmatched. Germline-derived CDR1 and CDR2 are SGHRS and YFSETQ. The CDR3 has 14 amino acids. The CDR3 is CASSEGAYINEQFF. DNA of the CDR3: TGCGCCAGCAGCGAGGGGGCCTATATAAATGAGCAGTTCTTC.

In this sample, this clonotype turned up a few times. The chain recombines TRBV29-1 with TRBJ2-2; tentatively, D is TRBD1 (7 bases). The V gene's germline CDR1 is SQVTM and CDR2 ANQGSEA. Trimming removed 6 bases from V and 2 bases from J, with 13 bases in between. This CDR3 has 14 amino acids. CDR3 amino acids: CSVGGQTNTGELFF. The CDR3 bases are TGCAGCGTGGGGGGACAGACTAACACCGGGGAGCTGTTTTTT.

This clonotype has ten or more counts. The J gene is TRBJ2-7, the V gene TRBV12-3 or TRBV12-4; TRBD1 matches 8 bases. This CDR3 spans 12 amino acids. V shed 5 bases, J shed 6 bases, and the junction held 3 bases outside the gene matches. The CDR3 reads CASSTDRGEQYF. The CDR3 DNA follows: TGTGCCAGCAGTACCGACAGGGGCGAGCAGTACTTC.

This clonotype was observed at least ten times. The chain joins TRBV12-5 to TRBJ2-1, with 10 bases fitting TRBD2. CDR3 size: 15 residues. Germline CDR1 and CDR2: LGHNT and FRNRAP. V was pared by 4 bases and J by 8 bases, with 8 bases of the junction left unmatched. CDR3 region: CASGSLAGGYDEQFF. The CDR3, as DNA: TGTGCTAGTGGTTCCTTAGCGGGAGGATACGATGAGCAGTTCTTC.

This clonotype was counted a few times. This chain links TRBV7-8 with TRBJ2-5, with D possibly being TRBD1 (8 bases). Trimming pared 2 bases from V and 9 bases from J, leaving 22 bases between. CDR3 length equals 16 residues. Per the germline V gene, CDR1 is SGHVS and CDR2 is FQNEAQ. CDR3: CASSLQTGGVPGAQYF. The CDR3 nucleotides are TGTGCCAGCAGCTTACAAACAGGGGGGGTCCCTGGGGCCCAGTACTTC.

This clonotype has more than one count but fewer than ten. One base away lies a much larger clone, so this may be a sequencing read error. The V call is TRBV2, the J call TRBJ2-5; the D gene is possibly TRBD1 (6 bases). The germline gives CDR1 SNHLY, CDR2 FYNNEI. Trimming removed 3 bases from V and 0 bases from J, with 20 bases in between. The CDR3 has 18 residues. Here the CDR3 DNA reads TGTGCCAGCAGTGAGGATCTTAGGGCGTCAGGGGACCAAGAGACCCAGTACTTC. It codes for CASSEDLRASGDQETQYF.

This clonotype came up a few times. The chain joins TRBV7-3 to TRBJ2-1; 7 bases map to TRBD1. Germline CDR1 SGHTA, CDR2 FQGTGA. This CDR3 spans 14 amino acids. V lost 0 bases and J lost 8; bases outside the gene matches: 4. The CDR3 sequence is CASSLTGGRDEQFF. The CDR3 nucleotides are TGTGCCAGCAGCTTAACAGGGGGCCGGGATGAGCAGTTCTTC.

The chain couples TRBV19 to TRBJ1-2, with 8 bases matching TRBD1. The CDR3 contains 14 residues. Germline assignment: CDR1 LNHDA and CDR2 SQIVND (reference sequence). V shed 4 bases, J shed 2 bases, and the junction held 3 bases outside the gene matches. The CDR3 DNA is TGTGCCAGTAGTAAATCAGGGGGCAACTATGGCTACACCTTC. Its translation: CASSKSGGNYGYTF.

The sample holds many counts of this clonotype. This chain links TRBV2 with TRBJ1-1, with D possibly TRBD1 on 5 matching bases. CDR3 length: 12 amino acids. V lost 7 bases and J 3 bases, leaving 9 bases between the germline ends. Germline V lookup: CDR1 SNHLY, CDR2 FYNNEI. The CDR3 protein is CASTGEDTEAFF. CDR3 sequence (DNA): TGTGCCAGCACGGGGGAGGACACTGAAGCTTTCTTT. Filled out from reference TRBV2 and TRBJ1-1, the complete variable domain reads EPEVTQTPSHQVTQMGQEVILRCVPISNHLYFYWYRQILGQKVEFLVSFYNNEISEKSEIFDDQFSVERPDGSNFTLKIRSTKLEDSAMYFCASTGEDTEAFFGQGTRLTVV.

This clonotype was recorded at least ten times. This chain connects TRBV30 to TRBJ1-1, with unresolved D. From germline, CDR1 is GTSNPN and CDR2 SVGIG (reference sequence). This CDR3 region has 11 residues. Trimming took off 7 bases at V and 3 bases at J, with 9 bases between the two ends. The CDR3 reads CALKVDTEAFF. CDR3 DNA: TGTGCCTTAAAGGTGGACACTGAAGCTTTCTTT. Full variable domain (remainder filled in from reference TRBV30 and TRBJ1-1): SQTIHQWPATLVQPVGSPLSLECTVEGTSNPNLYWYRQAAGRGLQLLFYSVGIGQISSEVPQNLSASRPQDRQFILSSKKLLLSDSGFYLCALKVDTEAFFGQGTRLTVV.

This chain joins TRBV12-3 or TRBV12-4 and TRBJ2-7; D might be TRBD1 (6 bases). The CDR3 consists of 13 residues. Trimming removed 5 bases from V and 2 bases from J, with 10 bases in between. In nucleotides, the CDR3 is TGTGCCAGCAGTACACAGGGTCCCTACGAGCAGTACTTC. Translating gives CASSTQGPYEQYF.

This clonotype was found many times. The chain joins TRBV20-1 to TRBJ2-4; perhaps TRBD1 as D (5 bases). Germline CDR1 reads DFQATT; CDR2 reads SNEGSKA (reference sequence). This CDR3 has 15 residues. With 3 bases removed from V and 9 bases from J, the gap between germline ends came to 21 bases. CDR3 bases: TGCAGTGCTAGCCCGGACGGGTCGGGTCAGGGCATTCAGTACTTC. Translating gives CSASPDGSGQGIQYF.

The rearrangement links TRBV28 to TRBJ1-1; maybe TRBD1 (6 bases). Germline V gives CDR1 MDHEN, CDR2 SYDVKM. V lost 6 bases and J lost 3, with 14 bases in between. The CDR3 consists of 14 residues. The CDR3 here is CASRLQGGYTEAFF. The DNA of the CDR3 is TGTGCCAGCAGGCTACAGGGAGGGTACACTGAAGCTTTCTTT.

This clonotype was seen at least ten times. V is TRBV19 and J is TRBJ2-7; 9 nucleotides align to TRBD1. The length of the CDR3 is 13 residues. CDR1 and CDR2 from the germline V gene are LNHDA and SQIVND (reference sequence). Unmatched junction bases numbered 1, after V lost 5 bases and J lost 2 bases. As DNA, the CDR3 is TGTGCCAGTAGTCGACAGGGGGCCTACGAGCAGTACTTC. This encodes CASSRQGAYEQYF.

This clonotype was seen repeatedly, ten times or more. This chain connects TRBV12-3 or TRBV12-4 to TRBJ1-2, with D tentatively TRBD1 (5 bases). The V gene lost 1 base and the J gene lost 8 bases, with 14 bases spanning the gap. The CDR3 totals 14 residues. Written as DNA, the CDR3 is TGTGCCAGCAGTTTAGATGGGGCCCTGGCAGGCTACACCTTC. It encodes CASSLDGALAGYTF.

The rearrangement links TRBV29-1 to TRBJ2-1; D is possibly TRBD1 (6 bases). This CDR3 region has 15 residues. CDR1 and CDR2 from the germline V gene are SQVTM and ANQGSEA. The ends were cut back, 1 base at V and 3 bases at J, with 13 bases in the middle. The CDR3, as DNA: TGCAGCGTTGAAGGAGGCAGGGGCTTCTACAATGAGCAGTTCTTC. Amino acids: CSVEGGRGFYNEQFF.

The V and J genes are TRBV7-9 and TRBJ2-1; the match to TRBD1 covers 8 bases. The J segment lost 5 bases and the V segment lost 7 bases, leaving 7 bases of the junction unmatched. Germline CDR1 SEHNR, CDR2 FQNEAQ (reference sequence). CDR3 size: 14 residues. This chain's CDR3 is CASTQTGAHNEQFF. CDR3 DNA sequence: TGTGCCAGCACCCAGACAGGGGCTCACAATGAGCAGTTCTTC.

Many counts were recorded for this clonotype. The chain recombines TRBV13 with TRBJ2-7; D is possibly TRBD1 or TRBD2 (6 bases each). CDR1 and CDR2 from the germline V gene are PRHDT and FYEKMQ (reference sequence). This CDR3 is 15 amino acids long. Trimming removed 5 bases at V and 9 bases at J, with 23 bases between. The CDR3 reads CASSHHGTQKGVQYF. The CDR3 nucleotides are TGTGCCAGCAGCCACCACGGGACTCAGAAGGGGGTGCAGTACTTC.

This clonotype was seen at least ten times. The CDR3 sequence is CASILRELKNEQFF. DNA of the CDR3: TGTGCCAGCATCTTACGGGAGCTAAAGAATGAGCAGTTCTTC. This chain joins TRBV6-1 and TRBJ2-1, with a possible D match to TRBD2 (6 bases). The CDR3 covers 14 residues. Germline V lookup: CDR1 MNHNS, CDR2 SASEGT. Trimming stripped 7 bases from V and 7 bases from J, with 17 bases between.

This clonotype was seen ten or more times. This chain uses TRBV3-1 with TRBJ2-5; a weak D match, TRBD2 (6 bases). Germline V CDR1 and CDR2: LGHDT, YNNKEL (reference sequence). This CDR3 has 15 residues. V was cut by 0 bases and J by 5 bases, with 13 bases left in between. CDR3 amino acids: CASSQDRHGGETQYF. DNA for the CDR3: TGTGCCAGCAGCCAAGATCGGCACGGAGGGGAGACCCAGTACTTC.

This clonotype appeared once. The rearrangement joins TRBV5-4 to TRBJ2-7, with 12 bases matching TRBD2. With V trimmed by 1 base and J by 7 bases, 9 bases remained unmatched. This CDR3 has 16 amino acids. Germline V lookup: CDR1 SGHNT, CDR2 YYREEE (reference sequence). CDR3 DNA: TGTGCCAGCAGCTTGCCCACCACTAGCGGGAGGCATGAGCAGTACTTC. Protein product: CASSLPTTSGRHEQYF. Looking up the rest from reference TRBV5-4 and TRBJ2-7 gives the full variable domain: ETGVTQSPTHLIKTRGQQVTLRCSSQSGHNTVSWYQQALGQGPQFIFQYYREEENGRGNFPPRFSGLQFPNYSSELNVNALELDDSALYLCASSLPTTSGRHEQYFGPGTRLTVT.

This clonotype was counted at least ten times. V is TRBV3-1 and J is TRBJ2-1; perhaps TRBD2 as D (6 bases). The CDR3 consists of 17 residues. Germline V gene sequence: CDR1 LGHDT, CDR2 YNNKEL (reference sequence). V lost 3 bases, J lost 0 bases, and 15 bases lay in between. CDR3 residues: CASSHLLSGSSYNEQFF. CDR3 DNA: TGTGCCAGCAGCCACCTGCTTAGCGGTAGCTCCTACAATGAGCAGTTCTTC.

This clonotype was observed many times. The chain uses TRBV18 and TRBJ2-5; D perhaps matches TRBD1 (6 bases). This CDR3 has 16 residues. Germline assignment: CDR1 KGHSH and CDR2 LQKENI. With 3 bases removed from V and 2 bases from J, the gap between germline ends came to 16 bases. In DNA, the CDR3 is TGTGCCAGCTCACCTCCCCTCACAGGGCAACAAGAGACCCAGTACTTC. This sequence encodes CASSPPLTGQQETQYF. The entire variable domain, with the rest obtained from reference TRBV18 and TRBJ2-5, is as follows: NAGVMQNPRHLVRRRGQEARLRCSPMKGHSHVYWYRQLPEEGLKFMVYLQKENIIDESGMPKERFSAEFPKEGPSILRIQQVVRGDSAAYFCASSPPLTGQQETQYFGPGTRLLVL.

This clonotype has at least ten counts. The chain links TRBV10-2 to TRBJ2-5; TRBD2 matches 9 bases. V shed 0 bases and J 5 bases; nucleotides not matched to a gene: 10. The CDR3 is 17 amino acids. In germline, CDR1 is WSHSY, CDR2 SAAADI. The CDR3, as DNA: TGCGCCAGCAGTGAGTCAGAAGGTGGTAGCGGGAGTGAGACCCAGTACTTC. Protein sequence: CASSESEGGSGSETQYF.

This clonotype came up a few times. The chain has TRBV5-1 and TRBJ1-4, with D possibly being TRBD1 (5 bases). CDR1 is SGHRS and CDR2 is YFSETQ in the germline V gene. The CDR3 contains 18 residues. Trimming took 0 bases from V and 2 from J, leaving 17 bases between them. The CDR3, as DNA: TGCGCCAGCAGCTTGGTCACAGGATCGACCTTTACTAATGAAAAACTGTTTTTT. It specifies CASSLVTGSTFTNEKLFF.